This T cell receptor (beta chain) was found in a study of HIV-infected patients and healthy controls. No cell fractionation was done, so the repertoire covers all unsorted peripheral blood T cells. The germline V and J ends were trimmed by 7 bases and 2 bases, with 11 bases remaining between them. Looked up from germline, CDR1 is MNHNS and CDR2 is SASEGT. CDR3 length equals 13 residues. This clonotype is medium-sized (0.01 to 0.1%) in the sample. Reverse transcription used about 500 ng RNA and constant-region primers for alpha and beta. Alpha and beta chain libraries were made separately by chain-specific third strand synthesis with multiplexing indices. TCRdb processed the 5' RACE reads anew with MiXCR; each CDR3 protein has one entry. The data contain roughly 9,000 distinct CDR3 sequences, 5.5% to 6% of them seen just once; the ten biggest clones take up less than 9.5%.

The J gene is TRBJ1-1, the V gene TRBV6-1, with D possibly TRBD1 on 5 matching bases. The specimen sequenced was blood. The sequence came from an adult in good health. DNA for the CDR3: TGTGCCAGCAAAAGAGACAGAAACACTGAAGCTTTCTTT. Translated, it gives CASKRDRNTEAFF.